The 11 T cell receptor beta chains below were found in one sample sequenced in a study of cytomegalovirus exposure and HLA in healthy donors. Vbeta (60) and Jbeta (13) primers were used in the PCR. Repertoires were generated with immunoSEQ multiplex PCR, while TCRdb's copy carries only in-frame clones and drops some. This table holds more than 85,000 clones, 80% found once. The sample consisted of PBMCs. The receptor source for this set is a man aged 25 to 40 in good health and CMV-seropositive.

This sequence joins TRBV5-1 and TRBJ1-1, with D perhaps TRBD1 (6 bases). The CDR3 extends over 15 amino acids. Trimming stripped 0 bases from V and 6 bases from J, with 15 bases between. Per germline, CDR1 SGHRS and CDR2 YFSETQ. Written as DNA, the CDR3 is TGCGCCAGCAGCTTGGAAAGGGGGACGAGCCCTGAAGCTTTCTTT. Its translation: CASSLERGTSPEAFF.

The V call is TRBV5-1, the J call TRBJ1-6; 11 nucleotides match TRBD1. Germline CDR1 SGHRS, CDR2 YFSETQ. This CDR3 has 18 amino acids. Trimming cost V 4 bases and J 0 bases; bases outside gene matches: 6. This CDR3 reads CASSVGQGEGSYNSPLHF. CDR3 bases: TGCGCCAGCAGCGTGGGACAGGGGGAGGGCTCCTATAATTCACCCCTCCACTTT.

This clone showed up just once. The rearrangement joins TRBV5-1 to TRBJ1-6; 8 nucleotides match TRBD1. Trimming removed 3 bases from V and 8 bases from J; junction bases left unmatched: 4. The CDR3 contains 14 residues. Germline loops: CDR1 SGHRS, CDR2 YFSETQ. The chain's CDR3 is CASSSPDRDSPLHF. Here the CDR3 DNA reads TGCGCCAGCAGCTCTCCGGACAGGGATTCACCCCTCCACTTT.

This rearrangement joins TRBV30 to TRBJ2-7, with a possible D match to TRBD2 (7 bases). Looked up from germline, CDR1 is GTSNPN and CDR2 is SVGIG (reference sequence). There are 17 residues in the CDR3. Trimming took off 4 bases at V and 0 bases at J, with 22 bases between the two ends. CDR3 sequence (DNA): TGTGCCTGGACCCACACTAGGGGGGGGCCCTCCTCCTACGAGCAGTACTTC. It translates to CAWTHTRGGPSSYEQYF.

The sample holds a few counts of this clone. This sequence joins TRBV6-1 and TRBJ2-7; tentative D call: TRBD2 (5 bases). Trimming took 8 bases from V and 8 from J, leaving 22 bases between them. The CDR3 is 14 residues long. Germline lookup yields CDR1 MNHNS and CDR2 SASEGT. CDR3 loop: CASGVGLAASKQYF. The CDR3 DNA sequence: TGTGCCAGCGGTGTTGGGCTAGCAGCTTCTAAGCAGTACTTC.

The rearrangement joins TRBV4-1 to TRBJ2-2, with 8 bases matching TRBD1. Germline trimming cut 0 bases from V and 7 bases from J; bases unmatched to any gene: 4. The CDR3 extends over 15 amino acids. CDR1 and CDR2 from the germline V gene are MGHRA and YSYEKL. CDR3 coding DNA: TGCGCCAGCAGCCAAGAACAGGGGGGCTACGGGGAGCTGTTTTTT. Amino acid sequence: CASSQEQGGYGELFF.

V gene TRBV29-1 combines with J gene TRBJ1-2; tentative D call: TRBD1 (6 bases). CDR3 length: 15 amino acids. V lost 0 bases and J 4 bases, leaving 15 bases between the germline ends. Germline V gives CDR1 SQVTM, CDR2 ANQGSEA. The CDR3 region is CSVEEGQGDFYGYTF. As DNA, the CDR3 is TGCAGCGTTGAAGAGGGACAAGGCGATTTCTATGGCTACACCTTC. Full variable domain (outside the CDR3, taken from reference TRBV29-1 and TRBJ1-2): SAVISQKPSRDICQRGTSLTIQCQVDSQVTMMFWYRQQPGQSLTLIATANQGSEATYESGFVIDKFPISRPNLTFSTLTVSNMSPEDSSIYLCSVEEGQGDFYGYTFGSGTRLTVV.

The chain is built from TRBV11-2 and TRBJ1-6; D may be TRBD1 (5 bases). The germline CDR1 and CDR2 sequences are SGHAT and FQNNGV. The CDR3 runs 16 residues. V was pared by 6 bases and J by 0 bases, with 12 bases between. The CDR3 is CASRSYRSSYNSPLHF. The CDR3 DNA reads as TGTGCCAGCAGGTCATACAGGAGCTCCTATAATTCACCCCTCCACTTT.

J is TRBJ1-1 and V is TRBV4-1; D unresolved. Deletions cut 3 bases from V and 10 bases from J, with 18 bases between. This CDR3 comprises 14 residues. CDR1 and CDR2 from the germline V gene are MGHRA and YSYEKL. In nucleotides, the CDR3 is TGCGCCAGCAGCCATGTGGGAGGGAGGCCCGGAGCTTTCTTT. This gives the protein CASSHVGGRPGAFF.

The chain uses TRBV5-4 and TRBJ2-7, with 8 bases aligning to TRBD2. V was pared by 5 bases and J by 3 bases, with 10 bases of the junction left unmatched. Per germline, CDR1 SGHNT and CDR2 YYREEE (reference sequence). CDR3 length equals 15 residues. In nucleotides, the CDR3 is TGTGCCAGCAGTTATGGACTAGCTTTCTACTACGAGCAGTACTTC. Protein product: CASSYGLAFYYEQYF.

The rearrangement uses TRBV6-5 and TRBJ1-5, with D perhaps matching TRBD1 (5 bases). V dropped 2 bases and J dropped 2 bases, with 10 bases sitting between them. Per germline, CDR1 MNHEY and CDR2 SVGAGI. The CDR3 length is 15 residues. This chain's CDR3 is CASSYTPGGNQPQHF. The CDR3 DNA reads as TGTGCCAGCAGTTACACACCGGGGGGCAATCAGCCCCAGCATTTT.